This passage covers 32 T cell receptor beta chains from one sample sequenced in a study of blood T cell repertoires in COVID-19. The protocol was immunoSEQ multiplex PCR, while the TCRdb copy is restricted to in-frame clones and leaves out a portion. The sample lists under 95,000 clones; around four fifths were seen once. The sequenced sample was peripheral blood. The origin of the receptors is a human donor in a cohort sampled during active COVID-19.

The V call is TRBV19, the J call TRBJ2-7; tentatively, D is TRBD1 (5 bases). Germline V gene data show CDR1 as LNHDA and CDR2 as SQIVND (reference sequence). The CDR3 totals 13 residues. V was shortened by 5 bases and J by 2 bases, with 10 bases between the two germline ends. The CDR3 sequence: CASSYRSTYEQYF. The DNA for the CDR3 is TGTGCCAGTAGTTACAGGTCTACCTACGAGCAGTACTTC.

V and J are TRBV4-3 and TRBJ2-3; possible D gene TRBD2, 6 bases. The CDR3 sequence is 15 residues long. CDR1 LGHNA and CDR2 YSLEER come from the germline V gene. The V gene lost 3 bases and the J gene lost 2 bases, with 12 bases spanning the gap. CDR3 DNA sequence: TGCGCCAGCAGCCAGGTGCGGGGTAACACAGATACGCAGTATTTT. Translated, it gives CASSQVRGNTDTQYF.

The J gene is TRBJ2-1, the V gene TRBV7-3; maybe TRBD1 (6 bases). The CDR3 is 15 amino acids. The germline gives CDR1 SGHTA, CDR2 FQGTGA. V lost 3 bases, J lost 0 bases, and 9 bases lay in between. CDR3 in amino acids: CASSFTGYSYNEQFF. The CDR3 nucleotides are TGTGCCAGCAGCTTCACAGGGTACTCCTACAATGAGCAGTTCTTC.

This clone was detected only once. The chain employs TRBV4-3 and TRBJ1-3, with D uncertain. The CDR3 runs to 17 residues. In germline, CDR1 is LGHNA, CDR2 YSLEER. Trimming stripped 3 bases from V and 0 bases from J, with 15 bases between. The CDR3 region is CASSQTDGRISGNTIYF. For the CDR3, the DNA is TGCGCCAGCAGCCAGACCGATGGCAGGATCTCTGGAAACACCATATATTTT.

This clone was seen more than once but under ten times. The CDR3 nucleotides read TGTGCCAGTAGTATACCCGAGACAGGGGCTGAAGCTTTCTTT. Amino acid sequence: CASSIPETGAEAFF. The chain couples TRBV19 to TRBJ1-1; 8 positions match TRBD1. CDR1 is LNHDA, CDR2 SQIVND, per germline (reference sequence). The CDR3 length is 14 residues. J lost 6 bases, V lost 2 bases, and 5 bases had no gene match.

The chain recombines TRBV14 with TRBJ1-3; 9 nucleotides match TRBD1. The CDR3 has 15 residues. Germline V gives CDR1 SGHDN, CDR2 FVKESK. V lost 4 bases, J lost 3 bases, and 4 bases stayed unmatched. In DNA form, the CDR3 reads TGTGCCAGCAGCCGACGGACAGGGGTTGGAAACACCATATATTTT. Amino acids: CASSRRTGVGNTIYF. Variable domain in full (rest from reference TRBV14 and TRBJ1-3): EAGVTQFPSHSVIEKGQTVTLRCDPISGHDNLYWYRRVMGKEIKFLLHFVKESKQDESGMPNNRFLAERTGGTYSTLKVQPAELEDSGVYFCASSRRTGVGNTIYFGEGSWLTVV.

The genes are TRBV24-1 and TRBJ1-5; tentative D call: TRBD1 (6 bases). V was pared by 4 bases and J by 9 bases, with 12 bases between. The germline V gene encodes CDR1 KGHDR and CDR2 SFDVKD. The CDR3 is made up of 13 amino acids. The CDR3 loop reads CATSESRGRPQHF. The DNA for the CDR3 is TGTGCCACCAGTGAGTCTAGGGGGAGGCCCCAGCATTTT.

The genes are TRBV18 and TRBJ1-1; D is unclear. Germline CDR1 reads KGHSH; CDR2 reads LQKENI. The CDR3 runs to 14 residues. Trimming took off 1 base at V and 7 bases at J, with 13 bases between the two ends. DNA for the CDR3: TGTGCCAGCTCACCACAAAAAGACAACCTTGAAGCTTTCTTT. It codes for CASSPQKDNLEAFF.

The chain employs TRBV18 and TRBJ1-2, with no clear D. Germline values: CDR1 KGHSH, CDR2 LQKENI. Trimming left V 0 bases short and J 1 base short, with 9 bases between. The CDR3 spans 15 residues. Here the CDR3 DNA reads TGTGCCAGCTCACCACCGCCAGGAAATAACTATGGCTACACCTTC. This gives the protein CASSPPPGNNYGYTF.

The chain employs TRBV27 and TRBJ1-1; weak D call: TRBD1 (6 bases). CDR1 and CDR2 (germline): MNHEY, SMNVEV (reference sequence). V was clipped by 5 bases and J by 7 bases, with 14 bases between them. The CDR3 has 13 residues. The CDR3 coding sequence is TGTGCCAGCAGTCTCCAGGGGACCTTTGAAGCTTTCTTT. It specifies CASSLQGTFEAFF.

The chain employs TRBV19 and TRBJ2-5; TRBD2 matches 11 bases. The germline gives CDR1 LNHDA, CDR2 SQIVND (reference sequence). V was pared by 2 bases and J by 5 bases, with 13 bases of the junction left unmatched. CDR3 length equals 18 residues. This CDR3 reads CASSIIPTSGSGMETQYF. The DNA of the CDR3 is TGTGCCAGTAGTATAATACCCACTAGCGGGAGCGGTATGGAGACCCAGTACTTC.

This clone was found a few times. J is TRBJ2-5 and V is TRBV5-1; TRBD1 might be the D (5 bases). Germline-derived CDR1 and CDR2 are SGHRS and YFSETQ. Trimming stripped 0 bases from V and 5 bases from J, with 11 bases between. CDR3 length equals 14 residues. CDR3 DNA: TGCGCCAGCAGCTTGGGGGGCCCTGGGGAGACCCAGTACTTC. Its protein is CASSLGGPGETQYF.

V is TRBV5-1 and J is TRBJ2-3; 7 bases align to TRBD1. Germline assignment: CDR1 SGHRS and CDR2 YFSETQ. Unmatched junction bases numbered 2, after V lost 2 bases and J lost 2 bases. This CDR3 is 14 amino acids long. Written as DNA, the CDR3 is TGCGCCAGCAGCTTCGGGACAGTCACAGATACGCAGTATTTT. Translated, it gives CASSFGTVTDTQYF.

This clone was detected a few times. This chain links TRBV4-2 with TRBJ2-7; 7 bases line up with TRBD1. Germline CDR1 is LGHNA and CDR2 is YNFKEQ. This CDR3 comprises 13 residues. The J segment lost 3 bases and the V segment lost 4 bases, leaving 3 bases of the junction unmatched. The chain's CDR3 is CASSRWDSYEQYF. As DNA, the CDR3 is TGTGCCAGCAGCCGTTGGGACAGCTACGAGCAGTACTTC.

The chain links TRBV3-1 (or the pseudogene TRBV3-2) to TRBJ1-4, with 9 bases lining up with TRBD1. This CDR3 has 15 amino acids. Germline V gene data show CDR1 as LGHDT and CDR2 as YNNKEL (reference sequence). V dropped 5 bases and J dropped 4; count of bases not matched to a gene: 5. The CDR3 nucleotides read TGTGCCAGCAGCTTACAGGGGGCATATAATGAAAAACTGTTTTTT. It translates to CASSLQGAYNEKLFF.

The chain joins TRBV20-1 to TRBJ1-1; D ambiguous. The length of the CDR3 is 13 residues. The V end lost 3 bases, the J end lost 0 bases, and 8 bases lay between the germline ends. CDR1 and CDR2 (germline): DFQATT, SNEGSKA (reference sequence). The chain's CDR3 is CSASSRLNTEAFF. Here the CDR3 DNA reads TGCAGTGCTAGTTCCAGATTGAACACTGAAGCTTTCTTT.

The chain employs TRBV5-6 and TRBJ1-1; D might be TRBD1 (5 bases). Trimming cost V 4 bases and J 8 bases, with 12 bases left between them. Germline CDR1 and CDR2: SGHDT and YYEEEE. The CDR3 is 12 residues long. DNA of the CDR3: TGTGCCAGCAGCCCCGGGGGGAGAGAAGCTTTCTTT. Its protein product is CASSPGGREAFF. The complete variable domain, with remaining parts taken from reference TRBV5-6 and TRBJ1-1, reads DAGVTQSPTHLIKTRGQQVTLRCSPKSGHDTVSWYQQALGQGPQFIFQYYEEEERQRGNFPDRFSGHQFPNYSSELNVNALLLGDSALYLCASSPGGREAFFGQGTRLTVV.

V is TRBV3-1 (or the pseudogene TRBV3-2) and J is TRBJ2-5; D remains unclear. The ends were cut back, 0 bases at V and 0 bases at J, with 11 bases in the middle. CDR1 is LGHDT and CDR2 is YNNKEL in the germline V gene (reference sequence). The length of the CDR3 is 16 residues. CDR3 sequence: CASSQEIFADQETQYF. The DNA for the CDR3 is TGTGCCAGCAGCCAAGAGATTTTTGCGGACCAAGAGACCCAGTACTTC.

The chain carries TRBV28 and TRBJ2-2; D possibly corresponds to TRBD2 (5 bases). The CDR3 extends over 15 amino acids. Germline-derived CDR1 and CDR2 are MDHEN and SYDVKM. V was pared by 6 bases and J by 4 bases, with 15 bases between. CDR3 sequence (DNA): TGTGCCAGCAGCCAGTGGGCCCGGGGCACCGGGGAGCTGTTTTTT. This codes for CASSQWARGTGELFF.

The V gene is TRBV5-4, the J gene TRBJ2-1; D is possibly TRBD2 (6 bases). Trimming shortened V by 4 bases and J by 8 bases, and 16 bases separated the two germline ends. The CDR3 has 14 residues. Germline-derived CDR1 and CDR2 are SGHNT and YYREEE (reference sequence). CDR3 sequence reads: CASSPAPASDEQFF. CDR3 nucleotide sequence: TGTGCCAGCAGCCCCGCCCCCGCTAGCGATGAGCAGTTCTTC.

J is TRBJ1-1 and V is TRBV28; no firm D call. CDR1 and CDR2 (germline): MDHEN, SYDVKM. Between the trimmed V and J ends, which lost 2 bases and 0 bases, there was a span of 4 bases. CDR3 length: 13 amino acids. The CDR3 nucleotides read TGTGCCAGCAGTTTAAACTTGAACACTGAAGCTTTCTTT. Translated, it gives CASSLNLNTEAFF.

The chain combines TRBV19 with TRBJ2-3, with D unclear. V lost 5 bases and J lost 3, with 15 bases in between. The CDR3 is made up of 15 amino acids. Germline assignment: CDR1 LNHDA and CDR2 SQIVND (reference sequence). The CDR3 DNA follows: TGTGCCAGTAGTCGTAACAGTGGAAGTACAGATACGCAGTATTTT. Amino acids: CASSRNSGSTDTQYF. Supplemented by reference TRBV19 and TRBJ2-3, the full variable domain reads DGGITQSPKYLFRKEGQNVTLSCEQNLNHDAMYWYRQDPGQGLRLIYYSQIVNDFQKGDIAEGYSVSREKKESFPLTVTSAQKNPTAFYLCASSRNSGSTDTQYFGPGTRLTVL.

The chain recombines TRBV5-1 with TRBJ1-4; 9 bases align to TRBD1. Germline CDR1 and CDR2: SGHRS and YFSETQ. CDR3 length equals 14 residues. V was pared by 2 bases and J by 8 bases, with 4 bases of the junction left unmatched. CDR3 nucleotide sequence: TGCGCCAGCAGCTTCGGACAGGGGCGGGAAAAACTGTTTTTT. Amino acids: CASSFGQGREKLFF.

The chain links TRBV14 to TRBJ1-3, with unresolved D. In germline, CDR1 is SGHDN, CDR2 FVKESK. This CDR3 spans 16 amino acids. V shed 0 bases and J shed 0 bases, with 9 bases lying between them. CDR3 in DNA: TGTGCCAGCAGCCAAGATTCAGGTTTCTCTGGAAACACCATATATTTT. Its protein product is CASSQDSGFSGNTIYF. Full variable domain (rest looked up from reference TRBV14 and TRBJ1-3): EAGVTQFPSHSVIEKGQTVTLRCDPISGHDNLYWYRRVMGKEIKFLLHFVKESKQDESGMPNNRFLAERTGGTYSTLKVQPAELEDSGVYFCASSQDSGFSGNTIYFGEGSWLTVV.

The chain combines TRBV2 with TRBJ2-5; D unclear. In germline, CDR1 is SNHLY, CDR2 FYNNEI. The CDR3 length is 12 residues. The ends were cut back, 4 bases at V and 3 bases at J, with 6 bases in the middle. CDR3 amino acids: CASSAEKETQYF. The DNA of the CDR3 is TGTGCCAGCAGTGCGGAGAAAGAGACCCAGTACTTC.

The chain joins TRBV28 to TRBJ2-7; 11 nucleotides align to TRBD2. V shed 7 bases and J 5 bases; nucleotides not matched to a gene: 10. This CDR3 is built from 15 residues. The germline CDR1 and CDR2 sequences are MDHEN and SYDVKM. CDR3 nucleotides: TGTGCCAGCAACCTACTAGCGGGGGACGCTCACGAGCAGTACTTC. Translating it yields CASNLLAGDAHEQYF.

The genes are TRBV19 and TRBJ2-4, with D tentatively TRBD1 (5 bases). With 5 bases removed from V and 8 bases from J, the gap between germline ends came to 19 bases. The CDR3 totals 15 residues. Germline CDR1 is LNHDA and CDR2 is SQIVND (reference sequence). CDR3: CASSQIRQGSDIQYF. The CDR3 DNA reads as TGTGCCAGTAGTCAGATCCGCCAGGGTTCGGACATTCAGTACTTC.

The chain carries TRBV20-1 and TRBJ2-7; D is unresolved. The germline gives CDR1 DFQATT, CDR2 SNEGSKA (reference sequence). Trimming shortened V by 3 bases and J by 2 bases, and 11 bases separated the two germline ends. The CDR3 loop spans 13 amino acids. In DNA form, the CDR3 reads TGCAGTGCTAGTTTACCTCTAACCTACGAGCAGTACTTC. This sequence encodes CSASLPLTYEQYF.

This chain links TRBV5-1 with TRBJ2-1; 8 bases are a match to TRBD2. The V gene's germline CDR1 is SGHRS and CDR2 YFSETQ. This CDR3 is 15 amino acids long. The junction had 7 bases not matched to a gene; V was cut back by 4 bases and J by 4 bases. The CDR3 loop is CASSTQSGSYNEQFF. CDR3 in DNA: TGCGCCAGCAGCACCCAAAGCGGGAGTTACAATGAGCAGTTCTTC.

V is TRBV28 and J is TRBJ1-4, with D possibly being TRBD1 (6 bases). Germline assignment: CDR1 MDHEN and CDR2 SYDVKM. The CDR3 covers 12 residues. V was shortened by 6 bases and J by 4 bases, with 6 bases between the two germline ends. Here the CDR3 reads CASRQGNEKLFF. In nucleotides, the CDR3 is TGTGCCAGCAGACAGGGTAATGAAAAACTGTTTTTT.

The V gene is TRBV7-6, the J gene TRBJ1-1; D gene ambiguous. The length of the CDR3 is 15 residues. The germline CDR1 and CDR2 sequences are SGHVS and FNYEAQ. V was trimmed by 2 bases and J by 4 bases, leaving 14 bases between them. The CDR3 nucleotides read TGTGCCAGCAGCTTAAGCCCAGCGGGAGTCACTGAAGCTTTCTTT. Protein: CASSLSPAGVTEAFF. Full variable domain (missing parts from reference TRBV7-6 and TRBJ1-1): GAGVSQSPRYKVTKRGQDVALRCDPISGHVSLYWYRQALGQGPEFLTYFNYEAQQDKSGLPNDRFSAERPEGSISTLTIQRTEQRDSAMYRCASSLSPAGVTEAFFGQGTRLTVV.

The chain combines TRBV6-5 with TRBJ2-5; the match to TRBD1 covers 11 bases. V shed 6 bases and J 4 bases; nucleotides not matched to a gene: 4. Per the germline V gene, CDR1 is MNHEY and CDR2 is SVGAGI. The CDR3 has 14 amino acids. As DNA, the CDR3 is TGTGCCAGCAGCTCCGGGACAGGGGGAGAGACCCAGTACTTC. Translating it yields CASSSGTGGETQYF.